This TCR beta chain was sequenced during a study of cytomegalovirus exposure and HLA in healthy donors. The germline V gene has CDR1 MNHNS and CDR2 SASEGT. Trimming took 5 bases from V and 5 from J, leaving 13 bases between them. CDR3 size: 13 residues. It was with 60 Vbeta and 13 Jbeta primers that the PCR ran. Clones were read by immunoSEQ multiplex PCR, and TCRdb kept only the in-frame ones, dropping some. The sample contains roughly 130,000 clones, roughly 80% of which appear only once. This rearrangement joins TRBV6-1 to TRBJ2-7; TRBD2 is a possible D gene (5 bases). Sample: PBMCs. The sequence was obtained from a man aged 30-40 years in good health and CMV-seronegative. This CDR3 is CASSPGVPHEQYF. As DNA, the CDR3 is TGTGCCAGCAGTCCCGGGGTCCCCCACGAGCAGTACTTC.